This T cell receptor (beta chain) is drawn from a study of T cell responses to AZD1222 COVID-19 vaccine. Study results and limitations: Spike-specific TCR breadth and depth went up after people got two AZD1222 doses. Reports say nearly half of spike-specific TCRs go after unmutated variant regions. Clonal diversity was possibly underestimated, and the donors were mostly white British, with more females.

CDR3 length: 13 residues. J lost 3 bases, V lost 6 bases, and 3 bases had no gene match. The table came from immunoSEQ multiplex PCR; TCRdb's copy has only in-frame clones and leaves some out. The table lists over 130,000 clones, 90% of them singletons. This clone was picked up a small number of times. Its antigen is as yet unknown. This TCR came from an adult who received the AZD1222 COVID-19 vaccine. The sequencing here drew on peripheral blood, taken 28 days after the second AZD1222 dose. The chain employs TRBV12-3 or TRBV12-4 and TRBJ2-7; 9 nucleotides agree with TRBD1. CDR3 sequence reads: CASRAGQGYEQYF. CDR3 nucleotides: TGTGCCAGCAGAGCGGGACAGGGCTACGAGCAGTACTTC.